This is a list of T cell receptor beta chains from one sample in a study of CD8 T cells in ankylosing spondylitis. TCRdb passed the 5' RACE reads through MiXCR, listing each CDR3 protein once. The data show 450,000 to 550,000 distinct CDR3 sequences, about 5% seen once. Sequenced sample: blood, either unsorted or a sorted T cell fraction (not recorded which). The receptors shown here come from a male donor with ankylosing spondylitis. The CDR3 runs from the conserved cysteine through the conserved F or W. A D gene is named only where the DNA matches it firmly. Not all rows give a size; the values are once, few, many and, for expanded clones, a class.

>17|TRBV20-1|TRBD1|TRBJ2-7|NA
TGCAGTGCCCATGTCCCGGGACAGGGTTGGAGCTCCTACGAGCAGTACTTC
CSAHVPGQGWSSYEQYF
>17|TRBV20-1|NA|TRBJ1-3|few
TGCAGTGCTAGAGATGTCCAGGGCCCCGACTCTGGAAACACCATATATTTT
CSARDVQGPDSGNTIYF
>13|TRBV20-1|NA|TRBJ2-2|many
TGCAGTGCTAGAGGGGTGGGCCCCGGGGAGCTGTTTTTT
CSARGVGPGELFF
>13|TRBV20-1|NA|TRBJ2-7|many
TGCAGTGCTAGAGTCCGGAGCTCCTACGAGCAGTACTTC
CSARVRSSYEQYF
>14|TRBV5-1|TRBD1|TRBJ2-1|many
TGCGCCAGCAGCGATGGGGACAGCCGAGGTGAGCAGTTCTTC
CASSDGDSRGEQFF
>14|TRBV5-1|NA|TRBJ2-7|many
TGCGCCAGCAGCTTGGAACAGGTGGTGTACGAGCAGTACTTC
CASSLEQVVYEQYF
>18|TRBV20-1|TRBD2|TRBJ2-7|NA
TGCAGTGCTAGAGATCTCCCTACGACTAGCGGGATCTCCTACGAGCAGTACTTC
CSARDLPTTSGISYEQYF
>12|TRBV3-1|NA|TRBJ2-7|many
TGTGCCAGCAGCCGCAGGGCGGGAGAGCAGTACTTC
CASSRRAGEQYF
>18|TRBV6-2/TRBV6-3|TRBD1|TRBJ1-5|many
TGTGCCAGCAGTTATAGACAGGGGGCTCCAAGCTTGAGCCAGCCCCAGCATTTT
CASSYRQGAPSLSQPQHF
>15|TRBV7-2|NA|TRBJ2-7|many
TGTGCCAGCAGCTTGGGGGCTGTTTTGCCCTACGAGCAGTACTTC
CASSLGAVLPYEQYF